A single sample gave rise to the 2 T cell receptor beta chains below, sequenced in a study of cytomegalovirus exposure and HLA in healthy donors. The PCR contained 60 Vbeta and 13 Jbeta primers. Assay: immunoSEQ multiplex PCR; the TCRdb copy retains only in-frame clones and omits some. This table has 150,000 to 200,000 clones, around 80% appearing once. The sequenced sample was PBMCs. The origin of the receptors is a woman aged 40 to 49 in good health and CMV-seronegative.

In its sample, this clone was seen once. J is TRBJ2-1 and V is TRBV29-1, with 8 positions matching TRBD1. Germline lookup yields CDR1 SQVTM and CDR2 ANQGSEA. J gave up 8 bases and V 7 bases, and 13 bases lay outside the gene matches. This CDR3 has 14 amino acids. The CDR3 DNA reads as TGCAGCGCCCCAATACCCGACAGGGGCTATGAGCAGTTCTTC. Translation: CSAPIPDRGYEQFF.

This clone was counted once. This chain joins TRBV7-2 and TRBJ2-5; D is possibly TRBD2 (6 bases). This CDR3 region has 14 residues. V lost 5 bases to trimming and J lost 2 bases, with 12 bases between them. Per the germline V gene, CDR1 is SGHTA and CDR2 is FQGNSA. CDR3 nucleotide sequence: TGTGCCAGCAGCCCCAGGGACTTTCAAGAGACCCAGTACTTC. This sequence encodes CASSPRDFQETQYF.